Each of the 19 T cell receptor beta chains below was sequenced from the same sample in a study of blood T cell repertoires in COVID-19. Measured with immunoSEQ multiplex PCR; TCRdb has only the in-frame clones, and not every one. The sample records some 240,000 clones, around 83% being singletons. Material: peripheral blood. Receptor source: a woman aged 40 to 55 who had recovered from COVID-19.

This rearrangement joins TRBV19 to TRBJ1-5, with D perhaps TRBD1 (5 bases). Trimming cost V 4 bases and J 4 bases, with 8 bases left between them. The CDR3 runs to 13 residues. CDR1 is LNHDA and CDR2 is SQIVND in the germline V gene (reference sequence). CDR3 in DNA: TGTGCCAGTAGTACCGACAGTAATCAGCCCCAGCATTTT. Protein sequence: CASSTDSNQPQHF. Filled out from reference TRBV19 and TRBJ1-5, the complete variable domain reads DGGITQSPKYLFRKEGQNVTLSCEQNLNHDAMYWYRQDPGQGLRLIYYSQIVNDFQKGDIAEGYSVSREKKESFPLTVTSAQKNPTAFYLCASSTDSNQPQHFGDGTRLSIL.

This clone occurred once. The V and J genes are TRBV6-5 and TRBJ1-1; no clear D gene. The CDR3 loop spans 14 amino acids. V was pared by 4 bases and J by 3 bases, with 12 bases between. The germline gives CDR1 MNHEY, CDR2 SVGAGI. The CDR3 loop is CASSLQREYTEAFF. The CDR3, as DNA: TGTGCCAGCAGTTTACAGAGGGAATACACTGAAGCTTTCTTT.

This chain uses TRBV7-6 with TRBJ1-1; 8 nucleotides agree with TRBD1. Losses at the gene ends were 2 bases for V and 4 bases for J; bases not matched to a gene: 12. The CDR3 spans 17 residues. Germline V gene lookup returns CDR1 SGHVS and CDR2 FNYEAQ. In nucleotides, the CDR3 is TGTGCCAGCAGCTTATCCCAGGGGGCGGGAGTTGTCACTGAAGCTTTCTTT. This encodes CASSLSQGAGVVTEAFF.

The V and J genes are TRBV14 and TRBJ1-6; 9 bases fit TRBD1. Germline-derived CDR1 and CDR2 are SGHDN and FVKESK. V gave up 6 bases and J gave up 4 bases; unmatched junction bases: 4. The CDR3 length is 15 residues. CDR3 nucleotide sequence: TGTGCCAGCAGTCCGGGACAGGGATATAATTCACCCCTCCACTTT. Its protein product is CASSPGQGYNSPLHF. The full variable domain, in which reference TRBV14 and TRBJ1-6 provide the parts outside the CDR3, is EAGVTQFPSHSVIEKGQTVTLRCDPISGHDNLYWYRRVMGKEIKFLLHFVKESKQDESGMPNNRFLAERTGGTYSTLKVQPAELEDSGVYFCASSPGQGYNSPLHFGNGTRLTVT.

The rearrangement uses TRBV2 and TRBJ2-7, with 10 bases matching TRBD1. The CDR3 length is 14 residues. The germline V gene has CDR1 SNHLY and CDR2 FYNNEI. The J segment lost 5 bases and the V segment lost 3 bases, leaving 4 bases of the junction unmatched. The CDR3, as DNA: TGTGCCAGCAGTGAGTTAGGACAGGGGGACGAGCAGTACTTC. This translates into CASSELGQGDEQYF.

V usage is TRBV2 and J usage is TRBJ2-5; 12 nucleotides align to TRBD2. In germline, CDR1 is SNHLY, CDR2 FYNNEI. V was clipped by 7 bases and J by 5 bases; unmatched bases: 8. This CDR3 has 15 amino acids. As DNA, the CDR3 is TGTGCCAGCACACTACTGACTAGCGGGGGTGAGACCCAGTACTTC. Protein product: CASTLLTSGGETQYF.

The count of this clone is one. Compared with germline, one end of the junction differs, possibly owing to a read error. The chain uses TRBV28 and TRBJ1-5; D remains unclear. Germline-derived CDR1 and CDR2 are MDHEN and SYDVKM. CDR3 size: 16 residues. The CDR3 sequence: CASMTWRSGSDQPQHF. The CDR3 DNA reads TGTGCCAGCATGACCTGGCGGTCGGGTAGCGATCAGCCCCAGCATTTT.

V and J are TRBV5-4 and TRBJ2-1; 10 bases fit TRBD2. Losses at the gene ends were 4 bases for V and 3 bases for J; bases not matched to a gene: 1. Germline values: CDR1 SGHNT, CDR2 YYREEE (reference sequence). The CDR3 has 14 residues. CDR3 region: CASSERGGYNEQFF. DNA of the CDR3: TGTGCCAGCAGCGAGCGGGGGGGCTACAATGAGCAGTTCTTC. The full variable domain, completed using reference TRBV5-4 and TRBJ2-1, is ETGVTQSPTHLIKTRGQQVTLRCSSQSGHNTVSWYQQALGQGPQFIFQYYREEENGRGNFPPRFSGLQFPNYSSELNVNALELDDSALYLCASSERGGYNEQFFGPGTRLTVL.

The chain has TRBV6-2 or TRBV6-3 and TRBJ1-5; possible D gene TRBD1, 5 bases. The V gene's germline CDR1 is MNHEY and CDR2 SVGEGT. Trimming stripped 6 bases from V and 3 bases from J, with 9 bases between. The length of the CDR3 is 13 residues. The CDR3 coding sequence is TGTGCCAGCAGCCGACAGTACAATCAGCCCCAGCATTTT. Its protein is CASSRQYNQPQHF.

The V and J genes are TRBV4-1 and TRBJ2-3; TRBD2 is a possible D gene (7 bases). Per germline, CDR1 MGHRA and CDR2 YSYEKL. Trimming cost V 4 bases and J 0 bases, with 26 bases left between them. The CDR3 has 20 amino acids. CDR3 residues: CASSRIWGSRGGTSTDTQYF. The DNA of the CDR3 is TGCGCCAGCAGCCGTATTTGGGGCTCAAGGGGGGGGACGAGCACAGATACGCAGTATTTT.

The rearrangement joins TRBV24-1 to TRBJ2-2; TRBD2 aligns across 15 bases. CDR3 size: 18 residues. V was clipped by 3 bases and J by 6 bases; unmatched bases: 7. The V gene's germline CDR1 is KGHDR and CDR2 SFDVKD. The CDR3 spells CATSDPPGTSGGSGELFF. CDR3 bases: TGTGCCACCAGTGATCCACCCGGGACTAGCGGGGGGTCCGGGGAGCTGTTTTTT.

This chain connects TRBV4-1 to TRBJ2-7; 7 bases fit TRBD1. This CDR3 is 16 amino acids long. Germline V gene data show CDR1 as MGHRA and CDR2 as YSYEKL. J was trimmed by 3 bases and V by 1 base; bases with no gene match: 9. CDR3 residues: CASSQGIRGSIYEQYF. The CDR3 nucleotides are TGCGCCAGCAGCCAAGGTATCAGGGGGTCTATCTACGAGCAGTACTTC.

The rearrangement links TRBV27 to TRBJ2-7; 7 positions match TRBD2. The CDR3 loop spans 16 amino acids. The trim removed 5 bases at V and 3 bases at J, leaving 13 bases unmatched. Germline V gene sequence: CDR1 MNHEY, CDR2 SMNVEV (reference sequence). The CDR3 DNA reads as TGTGCCAGCAGTCCGAAGCCCGGACTAGGGCTCTACGAGCAGTACTTC. Protein product: CASSPKPGLGLYEQYF.

V usage is TRBV14 and J usage is TRBJ1-2; TRBD1 aligns across 9 bases. The CDR3 is made up of 14 amino acids. Unmatched junction bases numbered 10, after V lost 11 bases and J lost 3 bases. Germline V gene sequence: CDR1 SGHDN, CDR2 FVKESK. The chain's CDR3 is CASRATGGDYGYTF. CDR3 DNA sequence: TGTGCCTCCCGAGCGACAGGGGGGGACTATGGCTACACCTTC. The full variable domain, with the rest looked up from reference TRBV14 and TRBJ1-2, is EAGVTQFPSHSVIEKGQTVTLRCDPISGHDNLYWYRRVMGKEIKFLLHFVKESKQDESGMPNNRFLAERTGGTYSTLKVQPAELEDSGVYFCASRATGGDYGYTFGSGTRLTVV.

The rearrangement links TRBV7-3 to TRBJ2-7; 9 nucleotides agree with TRBD1. The CDR3 contains 15 residues. Germline V gene data show CDR1 as SGHTA and CDR2 as FQGTGA. V shed 3 bases and J 2 bases; nucleotides not matched to a gene: 5. The CDR3 here is CASSFTGGIPYEQYF. CDR3 nucleotides: TGTGCCAGCAGCTTTACAGGGGGCATCCCCTACGAGCAGTACTTC.

This clone is a singleton in its sample. The chain has TRBV18 and TRBJ1-1; 7 bases align to TRBD1. Germline V gene sequence: CDR1 KGHSH, CDR2 LQKENI. The CDR3 has 13 residues. The V segment lost 2 bases and the J segment 12 bases; nucleotides outside the gene matches: 9. The CDR3 sequence: CASSPGARQGTFF. In DNA form, the CDR3 reads TGTGCCAGCTCACCAGGCGCCCGACAGGGCACTTTCTTT.

The chain has TRBV5-1 and TRBJ2-3, with 9 bases identical to TRBD1. Germline V gene lookup returns CDR1 SGHRS and CDR2 YFSETQ. V lost 4 bases, J lost 5 bases, and 8 bases stayed unmatched. The CDR3 runs to 15 residues. The CDR3 region has the DNA TGCGCCAGCAGCAACCGGGACAGGGAAAGAGATACGCAGTATTTT. Encoded protein: CASSNRDRERDTQYF.

V gene TRBV10-2 combines with J gene TRBJ2-7, with D perhaps matching TRBD1 (6 bases). This CDR3 spans 13 amino acids. In germline, CDR1 is WSHSY, CDR2 SAAADI. V lost 6 bases, J lost 3 bases, and 12 bases lay in between. In DNA form, the CDR3 reads TGCGCCAGCAGACTGGACAGCCTCTACGAGCAGTACTTC. The encoded protein is CASRLDSLYEQYF.

This clone was observed once. The V gene is TRBV10-2, the J gene TRBJ2-1, with D possibly TRBD2 on 6 matching bases. CDR1 is WSHSY, CDR2 SAAADI, per germline. This CDR3 spans 15 amino acids. V was shortened by 4 bases and J by 1 base, with 11 bases between the two germline ends. The CDR3 DNA reads TGCGCCAGCAGTGTAGGCGGGACTTCCTACAATGAGCAGTTCTTC. It yields the protein CASSVGGTSYNEQFF.